This T cell receptor (beta chain) was observed in a study of blood T cell repertoires in COVID-19. Study information: Whether acute or convalescent, the COVID-19 samples came from the United States, Italy and Spain.

The CDR3 consists of 13 residues. Trimming took off 1 base at V and 10 bases at J, with 11 bases between the two ends. CDR1 and CDR2 from the germline V gene are LGHDT and YNNKEL (reference sequence). This clone was found once. Assay used: immunoSEQ multiplex PCR; TCRdb lists only in-frame clones, some missing. The sample yields 250,000 or so clones, around 83% seen once. This clonotype originated in a woman between 35 and 50 years old who had recovered from COVID-19. The specimen sequenced was peripheral blood. This chain links TRBV3-1 (or the pseudogene TRBV3-2) with TRBJ2-1; D ambiguous. The CDR3 loop reads CASSQGWAREQFF. Written as DNA, the CDR3 is TGTGCCAGCAGCCAAGGGTGGGCTCGGGAGCAGTTCTTC.